The 15 T cell receptor beta chains in this list originate from one sample, sequenced in a study of cytomegalovirus exposure and HLA in healthy donors. The PCR used 60 Vbeta and 13 Jbeta primers. Measured with immunoSEQ multiplex PCR; TCRdb has only the in-frame clones, and not every one. The sample records roughly 120,000 clones, around two thirds being singletons. The sequencing sample was made of PBMCs. The origin of the receptors is a woman in her thirties or forties in good health and CMV-seropositive.

The chain carries TRBV10-3 and TRBJ1-2; possibly TRBD1 for D (6 bases). Trimming left V 1 base short and J 6 bases short, with 12 bases between. This CDR3 comprises 14 residues. The germline gives CDR1 ENHRY, CDR2 SYGVKD. In DNA, the CDR3 is TGTGCCATCAGTGAGTTGGGGGCGAGGGATGGCTACACCTTC. It translates to CAISELGARDGYTF.

This rearrangement joins TRBV2 to TRBJ2-2; D is possibly TRBD2 (6 bases). Germline assignment: CDR1 SNHLY and CDR2 FYNNEI. Deletions cut 6 bases from V and 3 bases from J, with 11 bases between. The CDR3 runs 14 residues. In DNA, the CDR3 is TGTGCCAGCAGAGGTTGGGGGGACACCGGGGAGCTGTTTTTT. Translated: CASRGWGDTGELFF. The full variable domain, its missing parts supplied by reference TRBV2 and TRBJ2-2, is EPEVTQTPSHQVTQMGQEVILRCVPISNHLYFYWYRQILGQKVEFLVSFYNNEISEKSEIFDDQFSVERPDGSNFTLKIRSTKLEDSAMYFCASRGWGDTGELFFGEGSRLTVL.

The chain uses TRBV6-5 and TRBJ1-4; D is uncertain. V was shortened by 2 bases and J by 0 bases, with 7 bases between the two germline ends. CDR1 is MNHEY, CDR2 SVGAGI, per germline. The CDR3 loop spans 15 amino acids. CDR3 DNA: TGTGCCAGCAGTTACGGAGCTGCAACTAATGAAAAACTGTTTTTT. Protein product: CASSYGAATNEKLFF.

The J gene is TRBJ1-1, the V gene TRBV21-1; the table gives TRBD1 as D, unverified against the DNA. TRBV21-1 is a pseudogene locus. This CDR3 region has 14 residues. CDR3 coding DNA: TGTGCCAGCAGCAAACGGGACAGGAGGACTGAAGCTTTCTTT. Protein: CASSKRDRRTEAFF.

This sequence joins TRBV5-1 and TRBJ2-7, with 9 bases identical to TRBD2. Trimming took 3 bases from V and 2 from J; bases not matched to a gene: 6. Germline-derived CDR1 and CDR2 are SGHRS and YFSETQ. The CDR3 totals 15 residues. The CDR3 nucleotides read TGCGCCAGCAGCTCGCCGACTAGCGGTGCCTACGAGCAGTACTTC. This translates into CASSSPTSGAYEQYF.

This clone occurred a few times. V usage is TRBV4-1 and J usage is TRBJ2-1; D not resolved. Germline CDR1 is MGHRA and CDR2 is YSYEKL. Trimming stripped 0 bases from V and 3 bases from J, with 6 bases between. This CDR3 contains 14 residues. The CDR3 sequence is CASSQESHYNEQFF. In DNA form, the CDR3 reads TGCGCCAGCAGCCAAGAGAGTCACTACAATGAGCAGTTCTTC.

V is TRBV7-8 and J is TRBJ2-1; TRBD2 matches 11 bases. CDR1 is SGHVS, CDR2 FQNEAQ, per germline. The CDR3 is 15 amino acids. V shed 4 bases, J shed 3 bases, and the junction held 2 bases outside the gene matches. This chain's CDR3 is CASSSTSGIYNEQFF. CDR3 in DNA: TGTGCCAGCAGCTCGACTAGCGGGATCTACAATGAGCAGTTCTTC.

The rearrangement uses TRBV7-9 and TRBJ1-2, with TRBD1 identical over 9 bases. The CDR3 is 16 residues long. Germline V lookup: CDR1 SEHNR, CDR2 FQNEAQ (reference sequence). J was trimmed by 4 bases and V by 4 bases; bases with no gene match: 10. The CDR3 DNA sequence: TGTGCCAGCAGCTCAGCGGAGGGACAGGGCGGCTATGGCTACACCTTC. Its protein product is CASSSAEGQGGYGYTF.

This clone was detected only a few times. V is TRBV29-1 and J is TRBJ2-7, with 7 bases matching TRBD1. This CDR3 is built from 13 residues. Per germline, CDR1 SQVTM and CDR2 ANQGSEA. The junction had 6 bases not matched to a gene; V was cut back by 5 bases and J by 2 bases. The CDR3 here is CSVTGVSAYEQYF. The DNA for the CDR3 is TGCAGCGTTACAGGGGTTTCGGCCTACGAGCAGTACTTC.

V gene TRBV7-8 combines with J gene TRBJ2-2; perhaps TRBD2 as D (6 bases). Germline loops: CDR1 SGHVS, CDR2 FQNEAQ. The CDR3 consists of 16 residues. V was trimmed by 0 bases and J by 6 bases, leaving 14 bases between them. CDR3 residues: CASSLASGAVSGELFF. The CDR3 bases are TGTGCCAGCAGCTTAGCGTCGGGAGCGGTTTCCGGGGAGCTGTTTTTT.

V is TRBV9 and J is TRBJ2-5, with 8 positions matching TRBD2. With V trimmed by 0 bases and J by 5 bases, 6 bases remained unmatched. This CDR3 is built from 15 residues. Germline V gene lookup returns CDR1 SGDLS and CDR2 YYNGEE. The CDR3 spells CASSVDAGGMETQYF. The CDR3 region has the DNA TGTGCCAGCAGCGTAGACGCGGGGGGTATGGAGACCCAGTACTTC.

The V gene is TRBV7-9, the J gene TRBJ1-2; tentatively, D is TRBD1 (6 bases). The CDR3 covers 13 residues. Trimming took 3 bases from V and 6 from J, leaving 11 bases between them. The germline V gene encodes CDR1 SEHNR and CDR2 FQNEAQ (reference sequence). The CDR3 region is CASSFSGADGYTF. The CDR3 nucleotides read TGTGCCAGCAGCTTTTCAGGGGCGGATGGCTACACCTTC.

This chain connects TRBV11-2 to TRBJ2-7; 7 nucleotides match TRBD1. CDR3 length equals 14 residues. The germline CDR1 and CDR2 sequences are SGHAT and FQNNGV. J gave up 4 bases and V 3 bases, and 6 bases lay outside the gene matches. CDR3 sequence (DNA): TGTGCCAGCAGCTTTGCTGGACAGGCGTACGAGCAGTACTTC. Its protein product is CASSFAGQAYEQYF.

The genes are TRBV11-1 and TRBJ1-1; D gene uncertain. V gave up 4 bases and J gave up 1 base, with 7 bases separating them. Germline V gives CDR1 SGHAT, CDR2 FQDESV (reference sequence). The CDR3 runs to 13 residues. For the CDR3, the DNA is TGTGCCAGCAGCTCCAACTGGAACACTGAAGCTTTCTTT. This translates into CASSSNWNTEAFF.

This rearrangement joins TRBV9 to TRBJ1-1; TRBD1 matches at 7 bases. The CDR3 runs to 13 residues. The V segment lost 9 bases and the J segment 1 base; nucleotides outside the gene matches: 6. Germline CDR1 and CDR2: SGDLS and YYNGEE. The CDR3 region is CATARGSNTEAFF. Here the CDR3 DNA reads TGTGCCACCGCCAGGGGGTCGAACACTGAAGCTTTCTTT. Full variable domain (rest looked up from reference TRBV9 and TRBJ1-1): DSGVTQTPKHLITATGQRVTLRCSPRSGDLSVYWYQQSLDQGLQFLIQYYNGEERAKGNILERFSAQQFPDLHSELNLSSLELGDSALYFCATARGSNTEAFFGQGTRLTVV.